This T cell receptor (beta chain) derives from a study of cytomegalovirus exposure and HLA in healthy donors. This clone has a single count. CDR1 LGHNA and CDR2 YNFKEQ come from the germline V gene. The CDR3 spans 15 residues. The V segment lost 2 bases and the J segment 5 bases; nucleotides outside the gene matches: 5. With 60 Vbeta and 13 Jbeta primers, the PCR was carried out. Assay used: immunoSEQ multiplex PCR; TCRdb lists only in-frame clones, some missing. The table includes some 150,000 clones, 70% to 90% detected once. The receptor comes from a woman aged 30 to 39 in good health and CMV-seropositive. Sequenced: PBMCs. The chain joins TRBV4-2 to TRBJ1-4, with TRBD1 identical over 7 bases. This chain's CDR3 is CASSQPGTDNEKLFF. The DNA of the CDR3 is TGTGCCAGCAGCCAACCCGGGACAGACAATGAAAAACTGTTTTTT.